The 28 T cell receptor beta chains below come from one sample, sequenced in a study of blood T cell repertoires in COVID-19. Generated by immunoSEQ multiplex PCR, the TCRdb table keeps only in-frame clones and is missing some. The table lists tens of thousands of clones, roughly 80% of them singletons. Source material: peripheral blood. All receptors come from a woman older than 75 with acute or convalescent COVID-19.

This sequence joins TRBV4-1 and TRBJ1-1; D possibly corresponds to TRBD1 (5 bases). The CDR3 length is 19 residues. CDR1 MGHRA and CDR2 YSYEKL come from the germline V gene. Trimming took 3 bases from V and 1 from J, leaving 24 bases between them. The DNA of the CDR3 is TGCGCCAGCAGCCACCGGCCGGAGGGGCGGGGGTCAGGGAACACTGAAGCTTTCTTT. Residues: CASSHRPEGRGSGNTEAFF.

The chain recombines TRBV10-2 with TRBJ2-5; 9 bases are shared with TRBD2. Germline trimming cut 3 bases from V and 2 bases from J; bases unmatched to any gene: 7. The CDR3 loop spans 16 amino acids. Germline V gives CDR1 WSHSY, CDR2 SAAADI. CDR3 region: CASSELAGPLQETQYF. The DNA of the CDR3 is TGCGCCAGCAGTGAACTAGCGGGTCCCCTACAAGAGACCCAGTACTTC.

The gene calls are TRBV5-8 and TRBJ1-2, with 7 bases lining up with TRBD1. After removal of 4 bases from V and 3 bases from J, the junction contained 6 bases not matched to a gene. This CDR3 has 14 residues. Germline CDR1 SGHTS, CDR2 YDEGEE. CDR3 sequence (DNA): TGTGCCAGCAGCGTGGGACAGCCCTACTATGGCTACACCTTC. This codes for CASSVGQPYYGYTF.

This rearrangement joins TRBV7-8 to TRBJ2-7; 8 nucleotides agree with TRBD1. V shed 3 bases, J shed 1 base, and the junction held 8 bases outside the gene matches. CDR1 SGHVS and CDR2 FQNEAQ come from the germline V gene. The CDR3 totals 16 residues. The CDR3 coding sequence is TGTGCCAGCAGCTTCGGACAGGGCCGCGAGTCCTACGAGCAGTACTTC. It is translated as CASSFGQGRESYEQYF.

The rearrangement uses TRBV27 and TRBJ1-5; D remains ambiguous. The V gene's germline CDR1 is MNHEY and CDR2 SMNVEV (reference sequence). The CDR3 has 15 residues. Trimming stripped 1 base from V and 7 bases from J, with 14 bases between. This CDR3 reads CASSLYRAGSQPQHF. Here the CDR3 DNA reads TGTGCCAGCAGTTTATACCGGGCGGGTAGCCAGCCCCAGCATTTT.

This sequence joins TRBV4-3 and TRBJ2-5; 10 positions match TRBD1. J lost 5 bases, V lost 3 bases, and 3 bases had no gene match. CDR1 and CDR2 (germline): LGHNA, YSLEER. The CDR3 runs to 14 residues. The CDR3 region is CASSQGTGVETQYF. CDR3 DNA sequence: TGCGCCAGCAGCCAGGGGACAGGGGTGGAGACCCAGTACTTC.

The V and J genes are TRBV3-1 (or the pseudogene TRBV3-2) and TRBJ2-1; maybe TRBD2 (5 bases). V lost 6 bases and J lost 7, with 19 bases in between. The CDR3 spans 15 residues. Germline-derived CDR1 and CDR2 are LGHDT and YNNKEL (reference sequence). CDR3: CASRPPRAASNEQFF. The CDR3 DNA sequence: TGTGCCAGCAGGCCCCCGCGGGCGGCTTCGAATGAGCAGTTCTTC.

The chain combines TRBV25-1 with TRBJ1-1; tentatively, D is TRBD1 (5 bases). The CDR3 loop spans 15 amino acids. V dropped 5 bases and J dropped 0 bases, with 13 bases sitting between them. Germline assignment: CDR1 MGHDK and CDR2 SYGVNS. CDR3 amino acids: CASSSSGQLNTEAFF. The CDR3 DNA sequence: TGTGCCAGCAGTTCCTCAGGGCAGCTGAACACTGAAGCTTTCTTT.

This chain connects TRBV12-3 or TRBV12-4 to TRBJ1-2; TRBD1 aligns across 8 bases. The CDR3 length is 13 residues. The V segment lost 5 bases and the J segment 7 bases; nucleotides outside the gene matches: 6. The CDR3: CASSRQGRTGYTF. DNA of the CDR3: TGTGCCAGCAGTCGACAGGGGCGAACTGGCTACACCTTC.

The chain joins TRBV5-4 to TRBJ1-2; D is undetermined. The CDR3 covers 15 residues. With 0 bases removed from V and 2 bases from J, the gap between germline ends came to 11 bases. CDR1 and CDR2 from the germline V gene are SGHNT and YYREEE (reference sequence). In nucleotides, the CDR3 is TGTGCCAGCAGCTTGGCCGGGGTCGGGAACTATGGCTACACCTTC. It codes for CASSLAGVGNYGYTF.

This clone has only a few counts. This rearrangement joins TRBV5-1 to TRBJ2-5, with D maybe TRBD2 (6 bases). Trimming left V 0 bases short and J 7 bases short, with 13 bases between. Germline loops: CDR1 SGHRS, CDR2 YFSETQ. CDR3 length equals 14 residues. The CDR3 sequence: CASSLGIRRGTQYF. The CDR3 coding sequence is TGCGCCAGCAGCTTGGGAATTCGGAGGGGGACCCAGTACTTC.

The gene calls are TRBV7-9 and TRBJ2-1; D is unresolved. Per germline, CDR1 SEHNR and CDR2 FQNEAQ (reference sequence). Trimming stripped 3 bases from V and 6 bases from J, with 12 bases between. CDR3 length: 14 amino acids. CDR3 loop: CASSFIGVGNEQFF. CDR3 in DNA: TGTGCCAGCAGCTTTATAGGAGTCGGCAATGAGCAGTTCTTC.

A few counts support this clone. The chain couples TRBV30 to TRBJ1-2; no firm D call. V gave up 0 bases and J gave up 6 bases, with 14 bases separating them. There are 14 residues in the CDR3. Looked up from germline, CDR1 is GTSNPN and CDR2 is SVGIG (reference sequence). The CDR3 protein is CAWSVQWVQDGYTF. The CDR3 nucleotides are TGTGCCTGGAGTGTACAGTGGGTTCAGGATGGCTACACCTTC.

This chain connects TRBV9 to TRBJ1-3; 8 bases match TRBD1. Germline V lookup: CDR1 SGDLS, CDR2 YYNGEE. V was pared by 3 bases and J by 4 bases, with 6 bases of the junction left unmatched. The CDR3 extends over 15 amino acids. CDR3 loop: CASSGTGGSGNTIYF. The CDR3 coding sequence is TGTGCCAGCAGCGGCACAGGGGGTTCGGGAAACACCATATATTTT.

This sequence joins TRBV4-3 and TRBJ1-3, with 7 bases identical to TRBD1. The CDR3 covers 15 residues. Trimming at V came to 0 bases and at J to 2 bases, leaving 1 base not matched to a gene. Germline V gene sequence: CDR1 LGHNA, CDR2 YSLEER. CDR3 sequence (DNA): TGCGCCAGCAGCCAAGACGGGACAGCTGGAAACACCATATATTTT. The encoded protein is CASSQDGTAGNTIYF.

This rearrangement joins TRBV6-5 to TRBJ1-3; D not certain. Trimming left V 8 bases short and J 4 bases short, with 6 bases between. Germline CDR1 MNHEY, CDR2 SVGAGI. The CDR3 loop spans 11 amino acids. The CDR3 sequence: CASATGNTIYF. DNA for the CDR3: TGTGCCAGCGCGACAGGAAACACCATATATTTT.

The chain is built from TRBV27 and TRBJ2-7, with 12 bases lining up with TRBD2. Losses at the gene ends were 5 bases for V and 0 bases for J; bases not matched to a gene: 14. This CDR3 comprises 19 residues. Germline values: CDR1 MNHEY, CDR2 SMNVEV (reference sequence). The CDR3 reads CASSLIAWTSGANSYEQYF. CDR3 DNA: TGTGCCAGCAGTCTAATAGCCTGGACTAGCGGGGCGAACTCCTACGAGCAGTACTTC.

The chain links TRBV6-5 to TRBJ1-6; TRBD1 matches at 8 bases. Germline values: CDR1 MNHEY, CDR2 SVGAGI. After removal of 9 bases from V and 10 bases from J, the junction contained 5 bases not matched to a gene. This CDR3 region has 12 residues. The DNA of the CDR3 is TGTGCCAGTGAGGACAGGGCCTCACCCCTCCACTTT. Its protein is CASEDRASPLHF.

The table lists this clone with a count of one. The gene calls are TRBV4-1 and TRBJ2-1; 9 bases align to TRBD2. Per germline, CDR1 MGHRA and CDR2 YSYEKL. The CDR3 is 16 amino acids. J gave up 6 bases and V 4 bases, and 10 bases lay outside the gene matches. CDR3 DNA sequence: TGCGCCAGCAGCCGGTCCCTGGCGGGGGGGGCCAATGAGCAGTTCTTC. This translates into CASSRSLAGGANEQFF.

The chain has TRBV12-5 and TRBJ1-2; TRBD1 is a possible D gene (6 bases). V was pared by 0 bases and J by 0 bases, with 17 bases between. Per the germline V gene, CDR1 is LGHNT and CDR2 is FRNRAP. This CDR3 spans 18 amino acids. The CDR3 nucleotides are TGTGCTAGTGGTTTGGTTCAGGGGCCCGGGGTTGCTAACTATGGCTACACCTTC. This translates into CASGLVQGPGVANYGYTF. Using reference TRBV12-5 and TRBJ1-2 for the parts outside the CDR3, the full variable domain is DARVTQTPRHKVTEMGQEVTMRCQPILGHNTVFWYRQTMMQGLELLAYFRNRAPLDDSGMPKDRFSAEMPDATLATLKIQPSEPRDSAVYFCASGLVQGPGVANYGYTFGSGTRLTVV.

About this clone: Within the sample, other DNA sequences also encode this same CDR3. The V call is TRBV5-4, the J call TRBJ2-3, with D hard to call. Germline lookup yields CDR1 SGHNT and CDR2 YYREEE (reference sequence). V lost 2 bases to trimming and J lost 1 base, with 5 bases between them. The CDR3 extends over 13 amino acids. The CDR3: CASSFTGTDTQYF. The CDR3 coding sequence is TGTGCCAGCAGCTTTACAGGCACAGATACGCAGTATTTT.

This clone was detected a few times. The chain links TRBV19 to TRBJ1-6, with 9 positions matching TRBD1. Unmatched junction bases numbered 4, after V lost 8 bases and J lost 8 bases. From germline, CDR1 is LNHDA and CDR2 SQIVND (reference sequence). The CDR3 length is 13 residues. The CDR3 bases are TGTGCCAGTCAGGACAGGGGTTATTCACCCCTCCACTTT. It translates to CASQDRGYSPLHF.

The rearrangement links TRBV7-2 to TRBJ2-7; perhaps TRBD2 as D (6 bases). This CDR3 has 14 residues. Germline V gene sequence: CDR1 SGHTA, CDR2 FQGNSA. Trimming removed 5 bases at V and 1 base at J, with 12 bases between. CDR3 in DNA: TGTGCCAGCAGCCTCGGGGGAAATTCCTACGAGCAGTACTTC. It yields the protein CASSLGGNSYEQYF.

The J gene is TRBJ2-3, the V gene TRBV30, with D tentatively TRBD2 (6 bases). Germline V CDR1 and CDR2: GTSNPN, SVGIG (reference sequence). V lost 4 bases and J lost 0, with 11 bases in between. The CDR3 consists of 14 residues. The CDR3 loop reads CAWKEGTSTDTQYF. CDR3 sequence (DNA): TGTGCCTGGAAGGAGGGAACTAGCACAGATACGCAGTATTTT.

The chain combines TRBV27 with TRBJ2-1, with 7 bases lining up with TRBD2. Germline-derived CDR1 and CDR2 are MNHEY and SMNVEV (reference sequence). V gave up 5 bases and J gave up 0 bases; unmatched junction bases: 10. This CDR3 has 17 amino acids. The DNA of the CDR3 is TGTGCCAGCAGTCGGTCTGGGGGGGTCGGCTCCTACAATGAGCAGTTCTTC. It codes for CASSRSGGVGSYNEQFF.

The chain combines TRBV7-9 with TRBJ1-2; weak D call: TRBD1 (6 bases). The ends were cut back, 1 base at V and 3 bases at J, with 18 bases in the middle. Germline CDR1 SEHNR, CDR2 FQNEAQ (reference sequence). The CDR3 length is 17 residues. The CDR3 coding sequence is TGTGCCAGCAGCTTAGGAGGCGCGGGGGCGGACCACTATGGCTACACCTTC. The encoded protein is CASSLGGAGADHYGYTF.

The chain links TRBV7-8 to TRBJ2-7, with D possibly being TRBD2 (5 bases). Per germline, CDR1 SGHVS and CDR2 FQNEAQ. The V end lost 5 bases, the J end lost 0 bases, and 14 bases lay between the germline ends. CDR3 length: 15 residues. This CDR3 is CASSPWSGFSYEQYF. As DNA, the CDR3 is TGTGCCAGCAGCCCCTGGAGCGGTTTCTCCTACGAGCAGTACTTC.

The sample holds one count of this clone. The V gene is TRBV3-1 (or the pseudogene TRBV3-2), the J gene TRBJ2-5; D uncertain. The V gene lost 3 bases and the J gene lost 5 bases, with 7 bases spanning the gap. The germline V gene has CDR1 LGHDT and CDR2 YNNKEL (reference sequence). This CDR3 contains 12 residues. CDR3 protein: CASSQLGETQYF. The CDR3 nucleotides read TGTGCCAGCAGCCAGTTGGGCGAGACCCAGTACTTC.